This T cell receptor (beta chain) was profiled in a study of shared clonotypes between healthy human individuals. Germline V lookup: CDR1 WSHSY, CDR2 SAAADI. The CDR3 runs to 19 residues. With 3 bases clipped from V and 0 bases from J, the junction kept 13 bases outside the gene matches. Some clones are missing from TCRdb's copy, which holds only in-frame ones; the method was immunoSEQ multiplex PCR. The data contain 1,400,000 or so clones, about 98.5% of them singletons. Points on this clone: The antigen remains undetermined.

Recent acute infections and vaccinations were absent in the healthy HIV-negative adult donors. General observations from the study: A handful of donors showed sharing of approximately 5% of naive CD4 clonotypes. Estimated richness values were generally larger in naive subsets than in memory subsets. An effect of sequencing depth on clonotype sharing among donors was expected.

The chain joins TRBV10-2 to TRBJ2-3, with 9 nucleotides matching TRBD2. The specimen was naive CD4+ T cells sorted from blood. Described subset: CD45RA+ positively selected. The sequence derives from a man aged 25 to 40 in good health. CDR3 nucleotide sequence: TGCGCCAGCAGTGAATTACCGGGACTAGCTTTGGCTAGCACAGATACGCAGTATTTT. This sequence encodes CASSELPGLALASTDTQYF.